This T cell receptor beta chain is drawn from a study of T-cell reconstitution after alpha-beta-depleted transplantation in children. Study results and limitations: T-cell numbers and diversity one year post-transplant derived largely from freshly generated T cells. Surviving recipient cells, namely T cells and thymic progenitors, were the source of high day-60 TCRbeta diversity in some patients.

Trimming pared 0 bases from V and 15 bases from J, leaving 12 bases between. This CDR3 has 12 residues. Germline CDR1 is MGHRA and CDR2 is YSYEKL. As to this clonotype: Its specificity is unknown.

This sample's TCRbeta library carried unique molecular identifier barcodes. Each CDR3 protein is one row after TCRdb ran MiXCR on the PCR reads. The sample shows about 830,000 distinct CDR3 sequences, roughly 15% of them seen only once. Sequencing used PBMCs, mostly from graft donor cells, obtained 360 days after TCRalphabeta/CD19-depleted stem cell transplant. This chain joins TRBV4-1 and TRBJ2-1; no reliable D call. The sequence came from a male patient between 5 and 17 years old who had a stem cell transplant for acute lymphoblastic leukemia, so the T cells may come from the graft donor. The CDR3 sequence is CASSQEGLLRFF. CDR3 nucleotide sequence: TGCGCCAGCAGCCAAGAGGGCCTGCTTCGGTTCTTC.